Described below is a single T cell receptor beta chain sequence and its context. The antigen remains undetermined. Some 40,000 genome equivalents of blood DNA were amplified for TRB. TRB rearrangements were amplified by touch-down multiplex PCR with mixed TRB-A/B primers. TCRdb re-called the multiplex PCR reads, yielding one record per CDR3 amino acid sequence without DNA. This listing includes about 15,000 distinct CDR3 sequences. This record comes from a study of T cell clusters in autoimmune cytopenias. The germline gives CDR1 MNHEY, CDR2 SVGAGI. The CDR3 consists of 14 residues. Study-level findings and limits: Primary autoimmune cytopenia patients seemingly lacked the physiological T cell clusters found in healthy donors.

These same data were also listed under a study on T cell repertoires in aging, cancer and after chemotherapy.

V and J are TRBV6-5 and TRBJ2-7; the D call from TCRdb, TRBD1, cannot be confirmed without DNA. The clonotype was recovered from a human donor in good health. Sequencing used peripheral blood. CDR3: CASSRDRQAYEQYF.